The 17 T cell receptor beta chains listed next were all sequenced from one sample in a study of graft-versus-host responses after intestinal transplantation. Produced via immunoSEQ multiplex PCR; TCRdb's table is partial and in-frame only. Among about 15,000 clones listed, 25% to 40% were seen once. The sample here was alloreactive CD4+ T cells from a mixed lymphocyte reaction culture, taken before intestinal transplant. Subset reported: CFSE-low proliferating T cells sorted from approximately 6-day pre-transplant mixed lymphocyte reaction (GvH or HvG direction). Every receptor here comes from a human patient who received an intestinal transplant.

This clone was found a few times. This rearrangement joins TRBV27 to TRBJ1-6; D perhaps matches TRBD1 (5 bases). The CDR3 covers 15 residues. Trimming left V 2 bases short and J 2 bases short, with 7 bases between. The V gene's germline CDR1 is MNHEY and CDR2 SMNVEV (reference sequence). In DNA, the CDR3 is TGTGCCAGCAGTTTAGAGGGGACCTATAATTCACCCCTCCACTTT. This translates into CASSLEGTYNSPLHF.

Of note for this clone: Germline is not matched at one junction end, which may reflect a read error. The gene calls are TRBV4-1 and TRBJ2-5; 7 bases fit TRBD2. The CDR3 is made up of 13 amino acids. CDR1 is MGHRA, CDR2 YSYEKL, per germline. Here the CDR3 reads CASRPTGGETQYF. CDR3 bases: TGTGCCAGCAGGCCAACGGGAGGTGAGACCCAGTACTTC.

CDR3 amino acids: CASSLLGGTYEQYF. The CDR3 DNA reads as TGTGCCAGCAGCTTATTAGGGGGTACTTACGAGCAGTACTTC. The chain recombines TRBV11-2 with TRBJ2-7; D is perhaps TRBD1 (6 bases). CDR1 and CDR2 from the germline V gene are SGHAT and FQNNGV. Trimming removed 2 bases from V and 4 bases from J, with 12 bases in between. CDR3 length: 14 residues.

The V and J genes are TRBV10-1 and TRBJ2-7; 7 positions match TRBD2. The CDR3 runs 16 residues. Germline V CDR1 and CDR2: WNHNN, SYGVQD (reference sequence). V shed 0 bases, J shed 4 bases, and the junction held 9 bases outside the gene matches. The CDR3 sequence: CASSESRDYRIYEQYF. CDR3 nucleotides: TGCGCCAGCAGTGAGTCGAGGGACTATCGGATATACGAGCAGTACTTC.

The chain uses TRBV29-1 and TRBJ2-3; the D is unclear. The CDR3 has 13 residues. The ends were cut back, 2 bases at V and 2 bases at J, with 8 bases in the middle. CDR1 is SQVTM and CDR2 is ANQGSEA in the germline V gene. This chain's CDR3 is CSVEYFPTDTQYF. Here the CDR3 DNA reads TGCAGCGTTGAATATTTCCCCACAGATACGCAGTATTTT.

V is TRBV5-1 and J is TRBJ2-1; no clear D gene. Looked up from germline, CDR1 is SGHRS and CDR2 is YFSETQ. The V gene lost 0 bases and the J gene lost 5 bases, with 6 bases spanning the gap. This CDR3 has 13 residues. The CDR3: CASSLAPNNEQFF. The CDR3 DNA reads TGCGCCAGCAGCTTGGCCCCAAACAATGAGCAGTTCTTC.

Within the sample, this clone is medium-sized. The chain carries TRBV27 and TRBJ1-6; maybe TRBD1 (6 bases). CDR3 length: 14 residues. The germline V gene has CDR1 MNHEY and CDR2 SMNVEV (reference sequence). The CDR3 coding sequence is TGTGACCGGGGGGCCCAGGCCTTTAATTCACCCCTCCACTTT. Its translation is CDRGAQAFNSPLHF.

The chain recombines TRBV6-6 with TRBJ1-1; unclear D gene. V was cut by 0 bases and J by 5 bases, with 10 bases left in between. Germline V gene lookup returns CDR1 MNHNY and CDR2 SVGAGI (reference sequence). The CDR3 sequence is 14 residues long. The CDR3 DNA reads TGTGCCAGCAGTTACTCTGGGGTGGGGACTGAAGCTTTCTTT. Translation: CASSYSGVGTEAFF.

The chain employs TRBV11-3 and TRBJ2-7, with D perhaps matching TRBD2 (6 bases). The germline V gene encodes CDR1 SGHNT and CDR2 YENEEA. Trimming took 1 base from V and 7 from J, leaving 11 bases between them. The CDR3 consists of 13 residues. CDR3 residues: CASSLAQTREQYF. Here the CDR3 DNA reads TGTGCCAGCAGCTTAGCGCAGACTAGGGAGCAGTACTTC.

The chain links TRBV29-1 to TRBJ2-5, with TRBD1 matching over 9 bases. The CDR3 loop spans 16 amino acids. V gave up 4 bases and J gave up 5 bases; unmatched junction bases: 14. Germline V gene lookup returns CDR1 SQVTM and CDR2 ANQGSEA. CDR3 residues: CSVAYRRQGDWETQYF. CDR3 nucleotide sequence: TGCAGCGTTGCGTATAGAAGACAGGGGGATTGGGAGACCCAGTACTTC.

The genes are TRBV5-1 and TRBJ2-1; TRBD1 might be the D (6 bases). This CDR3 comprises 13 residues. CDR1 SGHRS and CDR2 YFSETQ come from the germline V gene. Trimming removed 7 bases at V and 8 bases at J, with 16 bases between. The CDR3 loop is CASGSTGFHEQFF. DNA for the CDR3: TGCGCCAGCGGGTCCACAGGGTTTCATGAGCAGTTCTTC.

This chain links TRBV10-3 with TRBJ2-1, with 7 bases identical to TRBD2. V dropped 6 bases and J dropped 6; count of bases not matched to a gene: 5. CDR1 and CDR2 (germline): ENHRY, SYGVKD. The CDR3 extends over 13 amino acids. The CDR3 sequence: CAIRSGESNEQFF. The CDR3 nucleotides are TGTGCCATCAGAAGCGGGGAATCCAATGAGCAGTTCTTC.

The chain couples TRBV9 to TRBJ2-5; 7 bases map to TRBD2. Germline V gene lookup returns CDR1 SGDLS and CDR2 YYNGEE. The CDR3 totals 15 residues. Trimming took 3 bases from V and 7 from J; bases not matched to a gene: 12. CDR3 loop: CASSAGREMRGTQYF. The CDR3 DNA reads as TGTGCCAGCAGCGCAGGGCGGGAGATGAGGGGGACCCAGTACTTC.

This clone is termed medium-sized (0.01 to 0.1%). The chain uses TRBV5-1 and TRBJ2-7, with 8 nucleotides matching TRBD2. The CDR3 runs to 15 residues. The ends lost 2 bases at V and 2 bases at J; junction bases unmatched: 6. The germline V gene encodes CDR1 SGHRS and CDR2 YFSETQ. The CDR3 sequence is CASSLATSGPYEQYF. CDR3 sequence (DNA): TGCGCCAGCAGCTTAGCTACTAGCGGCCCCTACGAGCAGTACTTC.

V is TRBV5-6 and J is TRBJ1-2, with TRBD1 as a possible D gene (5 bases). V was cut by 0 bases and J by 2 bases, with 11 bases left in between. Looked up from germline, CDR1 is SGHDT and CDR2 is YYEEEE. The CDR3 is 15 residues long. The CDR3: CASSLGGAGNYGYTF. CDR3 coding DNA: TGTGCCAGCAGCTTGGGAGGGGCCGGAAACTATGGCTACACCTTC.

The CDR3 bases are TGCGCCAGCAGTGAGTCGACGGCTGAGGGGGCCCAGCATTTT. Encoded protein: CASSESTAEGAQHF. V and J are TRBV10-2 and TRBJ1-5; a weak D match, TRBD1 (6 bases). V was trimmed by 0 bases and J by 11 bases, leaving 14 bases between them. The CDR3 consists of 14 residues. The V gene's germline CDR1 is WSHSY and CDR2 SAAADI.

This clone turned up a few times. The genes are TRBV5-1 and TRBJ2-3, with 8 bases matching TRBD1. The ends lost 6 bases at V and 4 bases at J; junction bases unmatched: 10. In germline, CDR1 is SGHRS, CDR2 YFSETQ. The CDR3 has 15 amino acids. CDR3 residues: CASTHQGARADTQYF. The DNA of the CDR3 is TGCGCCAGCACACATCAGGGGGCGCGGGCAGATACGCAGTATTTT.